The following is a T cell receptor (beta chain) sequence with its context. What it binds is unknown. PCR employed 60 Vbeta and 13 Jbeta primers. Sequencing was performed with immunoSEQ multiplex PCR; in TCRdb, only in-frame clones are kept and a portion is missing. The top ten hold approximately 2.9% of the sample, which has around 150,000 clones, around 65% seen once. The data originate from a study of cytomegalovirus exposure and HLA in healthy donors. Study at large: For the approximately 430 genotyped donors, approximately 83% fell within the Caucasian-associated ancestry cluster. Study-level findings and limits: Reportedly, fewer N-insertions than the approximately 700-donor mean appeared in an Asian-associated ancestry cluster in a later analysis. As a later analysis showed, a missense DCLRE1C variant was linked to trimming of TCR beta V- and J-genes.

The donors comprised healthy bone marrow donors. After removal of 9 bases from V and 10 bases from J, the junction contained 13 bases not matched to a gene. This CDR3 region has 14 residues. Germline V gives CDR1 SGHTA, CDR2 FQGNSA. The TCR was taken from a woman aged 25-40 years in good health and CMV-seropositive. Sample: PBMCs. The J gene is TRBJ2-1, the V gene TRBV7-2, with TRBD2 matching 9 bases. As DNA, the CDR3 is TGTGCCAGTGCTTATGGAGCGGGAGGAAGCGAGCAGTTCTTC. It codes for CASAYGAGGSEQFF.